The 12 T cell receptor beta chains below come from one sample, sequenced in a study of blood T cells in healthy people across ages. The authors ran a second PCR of about 6 to 11 cycles using a sample-barcoded 5' primer and a J-beta primer mix. TCRdb re-analysed the 5' RACE reads in MiXCR, keeping a single row per CDR3 protein. The sample carries 1.5 million to 1.8 million distinct CDR3 sequences, 42% recorded once. Sequenced input: blood. These receptor sequences come from a woman aged 18 to 35 in good health.

The V and J genes are TRBV20-1 and TRBJ2-5; TRBD2 matches 7 bases. From germline, CDR1 is DFQATT and CDR2 SNEGSKA (reference sequence). The CDR3 contains 15 residues. Germline trimming cut 0 bases from V and 11 bases from J; bases unmatched to any gene: 15. The CDR3 DNA sequence: TGCAGTGCTAGAGATATCGCTGCCGGGAGGTTCGCGCAGTACTTC. Encoded protein: CSARDIAAGRFAQYF.

This clonotype was detected a few times. The chain has TRBV7-2 and TRBJ2-3, with 7 bases that match TRBD1. The CDR3 has 14 residues. J was trimmed by 4 bases and V by 2 bases; bases with no gene match: 3. Germline values: CDR1 SGHTA, CDR2 FQGNSA. CDR3: CASSLNRGPDTQYF. The CDR3 DNA follows: TGTGCCAGCAGCTTAAACAGGGGCCCAGATACGCAGTATTTT. The variable domain in full, with the rest retrieved from reference TRBV7-2 and TRBJ2-3, is GAGVSQSPSNKVTEKGKDVELRCDPISGHTALYWYRQSLGQGLEFLIYFQGNSAPDKSGLPSDRFSAERTGGSVSTLTIQRTQQEDSAVYLCASSLNRGPDTQYFGPGTRLTVL.

A few counts support this clonotype. The genes are TRBV6-6 and TRBJ1-5; D not certain. Germline CDR1 and CDR2: MNHNY and SVGAGI (reference sequence). V shed 7 bases and J shed 0 bases, with 16 bases lying between them. The length of the CDR3 is 16 residues. The DNA for the CDR3 is TGTGCCAGCACCACCGATGCAGCTTATAGCAATCAGCCCCAGCATTTT. Protein: CASTTDAAYSNQPQHF.

The sample holds a few counts of this clonotype. The genes are TRBV20-1 and TRBJ1-5; D may be TRBD1 (6 bases). The CDR3 extends over 13 amino acids. Germline CDR1 reads DFQATT; CDR2 reads SNEGSKA (reference sequence). V dropped 6 bases and J dropped 4 bases, with 13 bases sitting between them. Written as DNA, the CDR3 is TGCAGTGCAAGGGACACAGGGAATCAGCCCCAGCATTTT. Residues: CSARDTGNQPQHF.

This chain uses TRBV27 with TRBJ2-5; 15 bases align to TRBD2. The CDR3 consists of 18 residues. V shed 0 bases, J shed 5 bases, and the junction held 7 bases outside the gene matches. From germline, CDR1 is MNHEY and CDR2 SMNVEV (reference sequence). The CDR3 nucleotides read TGTGCCAGCAGTTTATCGGGGGGACTAGCGGGAGGCTTGGAGACCCAGTACTTC. Residues: CASSLSGGLAGGLETQYF.

In this sample, this clonotype turned up a few times. In DNA form, the CDR3 reads TGTGCCAGCTCACCACCGATTTACGAGCAGTACTTC. It yields the protein CASSPPIYEQYF. V is TRBV18 and J is TRBJ2-7, with unresolved D. Germline lookup yields CDR1 KGHSH and CDR2 LQKENI. Trimming took off 0 bases at V and 4 bases at J, with 4 bases between the two ends. This CDR3 is 12 amino acids long.

The sample holds a few counts of this clonotype. The J gene is TRBJ1-2, the V gene TRBV7-2, with a weak D call TRBD1 (6 bases). Germline CDR1 reads SGHTA; CDR2 reads FQGNSA. The V gene lost 1 base and the J gene lost 5 bases, with 11 bases spanning the gap. This CDR3 is 14 amino acids long. The CDR3 nucleotides read TGTGCCAGCAGCTTAGACAGGGCCCGGTATGGCTACACCTTC. As protein: CASSLDRARYGYTF.

V is TRBV9 and J is TRBJ2-1; D unclear. The J call may be faulty, since TRBJ2-7 better matches the DNA end. The CDR3 spans 13 residues. From germline, CDR1 is SGDLS and CDR2 YYNGEE. As DNA, the CDR3 is TGTGCCAGCAGCGTAAACAGTCGCTATGAGCAGTACTTC. Its translation is CASSVNSRYEQYF.

The rearrangement links TRBV12-3 or TRBV12-4 to TRBJ2-5; 9 bases fit TRBD1. With the DNA end fitting TRBJ2-7 better, the J assignment may be wrong. The length of the CDR3 is 15 residues. Written as DNA, the CDR3 is TGTGCCAGCAGTCCCACCGGGACAGGGAACCACGAGCAGTACTTC. Its translation: CASSPTGTGNHEQYF.

As concerns this clonotype: Germline is not matched at one junction end, which may reflect a read error. The J gene is TRBJ2-5, the V gene TRBV6-2 or TRBV6-3, with 9 nucleotides matching TRBD2. CDR3 length: 13 amino acids. Germline-derived CDR1 and CDR2 are MNHEY and SVGEGT. The CDR3 region is CDSRTSGQETQYF. As DNA, the CDR3 is TGTGACAGCAGAACTAGCGGGCAAGAGACCCAGTACTTC.

In this sample, this clonotype turned up a few times. This chain connects TRBV13 to TRBJ2-1; 10 nucleotides match TRBD2. The DNA end is a closer match to TRBJ2-7, so the J assignment may be wrong. Germline V gene lookup returns CDR1 PRHDT and CDR2 FYEKMQ (reference sequence). The CDR3 loop spans 18 amino acids. For the CDR3, the DNA is TGTGCCAGCAGCTTAGTGCCTAGCGGGAGTCGGACCTACAATGAGCAGTACTTC. This codes for CASSLVPSGSRTYNEQYF.

This CDR3 reads CASRASGHTDTQYF. DNA of the CDR3: TGTGCCAGCAGGGCTAGCGGCCACACAGATACGCAGTATTTT. J is TRBJ2-3 and V is TRBV6-5; 7 bases agree with TRBD2. V lost 6 bases to trimming and J lost 2 bases; unmatched junction nucleotides: 5. The CDR3 covers 14 residues. CDR1 is MNHEY and CDR2 is SVGAGI in the germline V gene.